The 7 T cell receptor beta chains in this list originate from one sample, sequenced in a study of Graves' ophthalmopathy and Graves' hyperthyroidism (dated by TCRdb to 2017 to 2018). Sequenced on an Illumina HiSeq 2000. TCR beta CDR3 regions were amplified from RNA transcripts for repertoire sequencing. The first round of RT-PCR was done with HTBI primers and the Qiagen OneStep RT-PCR kit, and was followed by a second round of multiplex PCR, then size selection and purification. Starting from the raw public reads, TCRdb applied fastp trimming at Q25, assembled clones with MiXCR and retained in-frame beta chains. Every distinct CDR3 protein forms one entry, paired with its most common genes and DNA. For this sample there are 600,000 to 700,000 distinct CDR3 sequences; over 40% appear just once. The top ten constitute under 3.5% of the sample. Sequencing input: peripheral blood. All receptors derive from an adult man with Graves' ophthalmopathy.

This rearrangement joins TRBV6-1 to TRBJ1-1, with no clear D. CDR3 length: 16 residues. Germline assignment: CDR1 MNHNS and CDR2 SASEGT. V was trimmed by 5 bases and J by 4 bases, leaving 20 bases between them. CDR3 DNA sequence: TGTGCCAGCAGTCGCGGGCGAACTGGGTGGCCCACTGAAGCTTTCTTT. It encodes CASSRGRTGWPTEAFF.

Regarding this clonotype: This may arise from a read error, as a much more abundant clone is one base away. The chain employs TRBV7-2 and TRBJ2-7; D call uncertain. From germline, CDR1 is SGHTA and CDR2 FQGNSA. The CDR3 sequence is 15 residues long. CDR3 residues: CAGSSPRGPPYEQYF. DNA for the CDR3: TGTGCCGGCAGCTCCCCCCGTGGTCCTCCCTACGAGCAGTACTTC.

The rearrangement joins TRBV7-9 to TRBJ1-4, with a tentative D call TRBD1 (5 bases). The length of the CDR3 is 13 residues. Germline loops: CDR1 SEHNR, CDR2 FQNEAQ (reference sequence). Deletions cut 3 bases from V and 8 bases from J, with 10 bases between. CDR3 coding DNA: TGTGCCAGCAGCTTGAAAGGGGACGAAAAACTGTTTTTT. Its translation: CASSLKGDEKLFF.

Only a few counts were recorded for this clonotype. This chain connects TRBV24-1 to TRBJ2-1; 7 bases match TRBD1. Germline V gives CDR1 KGHDR, CDR2 SFDVKD. The J segment lost 9 bases and the V segment lost 7 bases, leaving 8 bases of the junction unmatched. The CDR3 is made up of 13 amino acids. The CDR3 DNA reads TGTGCCACCAGGGGACAGATAGTGAGTGAGCAGTTCTTC. Its protein product is CATRGQIVSEQFF.

This clonotype was seen just once. V usage is TRBV2 and J usage is TRBJ1-5; TRBD1 matches 11 bases. The V gene end was trimmed by 2 bases and the J gene end by 5 bases; junction bases not matched to a gene: 2. This CDR3 has 15 residues. CDR1 is SNHLY and CDR2 is FYNNEI in the germline V gene. The CDR3, as DNA: TGTGCCAGCAGTGAACTGGGACAGGGGGATCAGCCCCAGCATTTT. This encodes CASSELGQGDQPQHF. The full variable domain, completed using reference TRBV2 and TRBJ1-5, is EPEVTQTPSHQVTQMGQEVILRCVPISNHLYFYWYRQILGQKVEFLVSFYNNEISEKSEIFDDQFSVERPDGSNFTLKIRSTKLEDSAMYFCASSELGQGDQPQHFGDGTRLSIL.

This chain connects TRBV30 to TRBJ1-6; D is ambiguous. V was shortened by 0 bases and J by 8 bases, with 5 bases between the two germline ends. The CDR3 consists of 12 residues. CDR1 GTSNPN and CDR2 SVGIG come from the germline V gene (reference sequence). The CDR3 sequence: CAWSVPDSPLHF. Here the CDR3 DNA reads TGTGCCTGGAGTGTACCGGATTCACCCCTCCACTTT.

The rearrangement uses TRBV19 and TRBJ1-6, with 10 positions matching TRBD1. This CDR3 comprises 15 residues. V shed 8 bases and J 10 bases; nucleotides not matched to a gene: 11. The germline gives CDR1 LNHDA, CDR2 SQIVND (reference sequence). CDR3 in DNA: TGTGCCAGTGTCCCCCGGACAGGGGGTGAATCACCCCTCCACTTT. Translation gives CASVPRTGGESPLHF.